This entry lists 7 T cell receptor beta chains sequenced from one sample in a study of blood T cell repertoires in COVID-19. Clones were sequenced by immunoSEQ multiplex PCR, and TCRdb holds only the in-frame ones, with some missing. The table shows about 330,000 clones, with roughly 90% occurring only once. The sample comprised peripheral blood. Source of these receptors: a man younger than 30 who had recovered from COVID-19.

V is TRBV7-2 and J is TRBJ1-2, with 9 bases that match TRBD1. CDR1 is SGHTA, CDR2 FQGNSA, per germline. The CDR3 runs 14 residues. V trimming: 6 bases; J trimming: 1 base; junction bases outside the gene matches: 3. CDR3 sequence reads: CASRPGQGNYGYTF. The CDR3 coding sequence is TGTGCCAGCAGACCGGGACAGGGTAACTATGGCTACACCTTC.

The chain uses TRBV19 and TRBJ2-7, with TRBD1 matching 11 bases. This CDR3 spans 16 amino acids. V gave up 5 bases and J gave up 2 bases; unmatched junction bases: 8. Per germline, CDR1 LNHDA and CDR2 SQIVND (reference sequence). The CDR3 is CASSLSPGQGAYEQYF. DNA of the CDR3: TGTGCCAGTAGTCTCAGCCCGGGACAGGGGGCCTACGAGCAGTACTTC.

V usage is TRBV11-2 and J usage is TRBJ1-1; TRBD1 matches at 9 bases. Germline CDR1 SGHAT, CDR2 FQNNGV. V lost 5 bases to trimming and J lost 4 bases; unmatched junction nucleotides: 2. This CDR3 region has 13 residues. The chain's CDR3 is CASSEQGATEAFF. The CDR3 DNA sequence: TGTGCCAGCAGCGAACAGGGGGCCACTGAAGCTTTCTTT.

V and J are TRBV5-1 and TRBJ2-1; the match to TRBD2 covers 7 bases. The CDR3 consists of 13 residues. The junction had 0 bases not matched to a gene; V was cut back by 0 bases and J by 6 bases. Germline V gene sequence: CDR1 SGHRS, CDR2 YFSETQ. DNA for the CDR3: TGCGCCAGCAGCTTGGGCGGGAGCAATGAGCAGTTCTTC. Translation gives CASSLGGSNEQFF.

The chain uses TRBV12-3 or TRBV12-4 and TRBJ2-7; D is unclear. The CDR3 has 13 residues. The V end was cut by 6 bases, the J end by 6 bases, with 15 bases between. CDR3 amino acids: CASSFTPSPEQYF. In DNA form, the CDR3 reads TGTGCCAGCAGCTTCACCCCAAGCCCCGAGCAGTACTTC.

The rearrangement uses TRBV18 and TRBJ2-3; D perhaps matches TRBD2 (6 bases). Germline V gene lookup returns CDR1 KGHSH and CDR2 LQKENI. Trimming cost V 5 bases and J 1 base, with 13 bases left between them. There are 15 residues in the CDR3. CDR3 sequence reads: CASSAKPGGTDTQYF. CDR3 in DNA: TGTGCCAGCTCAGCCAAACCGGGGGGCACAGATACGCAGTATTTT.

The gene calls are TRBV11-3 and TRBJ1-1; 12 bases match TRBD1. This CDR3 is built from 19 residues. V lost 5 bases to trimming and J lost 1 base; unmatched junction nucleotides: 14. The germline CDR1 and CDR2 sequences are SGHNT and YENEEA. The CDR3 region has the DNA TGTGCCAGCAGCCACTGGGTAGGGACAGGGGGCTCCGAGAACACTGAAGCTTTCTTT. Translating it yields CASSHWVGTGGSENTEAFF.